The 19 T cell receptor beta chains presented below share a single source sample, sequenced in a study of shared clonotypes between healthy human individuals. TCRdb's table, derived via immunoSEQ multiplex PCR, lists solely in-frame clones and lacks some. The sample shows some 1 million clones, around 76% of them seen only once. Material: memory CD4+ T cells sorted from blood. The subset is: CD45RA-negative fraction. These receptors were obtained from a man aged 18 to 30 in good health.

J is TRBJ2-5 and V is TRBV25-1, with D perhaps matching TRBD1 (5 bases). Trimming pared 7 bases from V and 4 bases from J, leaving 16 bases between. Germline values: CDR1 MGHDK, CDR2 SYGVNS. This CDR3 is 14 amino acids long. CDR3 coding DNA: TGTGCCAGCACTGGACACACGGATTCAGAGACCCAGTACTTC. This sequence encodes CASTGHTDSETQYF.

The rearrangement links TRBV6-1 to TRBJ2-7; weak D call: TRBD1 (5 bases). There are 13 residues in the CDR3. Trimming shortened V by 8 bases and J by 4 bases, and 15 bases separated the two germline ends. CDR1 is MNHNS and CDR2 is SASEGT in the germline V gene. CDR3 residues: CASVGLKGYEQYF. In DNA, the CDR3 is TGTGCCAGCGTCGGGTTGAAGGGGTACGAGCAGTACTTC.

About this clone itself: The sample has other DNA sequences that encode this CDR3 too. The chain employs TRBV25-1 and TRBJ2-5; TRBD2 agrees at 8 bases. This CDR3 contains 14 residues. V gave up 1 base and J gave up 5 bases; unmatched junction bases: 3. CDR1 and CDR2 (germline): MGHDK, SYGVNS. CDR3 protein: CASSEWGGGETQYF. The CDR3 DNA reads TGTGCCAGCAGTGAATGGGGCGGGGGGGAGACCCAGTACTTC.

A word on this clone: A junction boundary mismatches the germline segment, possibly from a read error. The V call is TRBV7-2, the J call TRBJ2-1, with 8 nucleotides matching TRBD2. Germline V gene data show CDR1 as SGHTA and CDR2 as FQGNSA. The CDR3 is 13 residues long. DNA for the CDR3: TGTGCCAGCAGCTTAGGGGGACTAGTGGAGAAGGTCTTC. Its protein is CASSLGGLVEKVF. The variable domain in full, with the rest retrieved from reference TRBV7-2 and TRBJ2-1, is GAGVSQSPSNKVTEKGKDVELRCDPISGHTALYWYRQSLGQGLEFLIYFQGNSAPDKSGLPSDRFSAERTGGSVSTLTIQRTQQEDSAVYLCASSLGGLVEKVFGPGTRLTVL.

This chain links TRBV30 with TRBJ2-1, with a possible D match to TRBD2 (6 bases). This CDR3 spans 14 amino acids. Between the trimmed V and J ends, which lost 3 bases and 3 bases, there was a span of 12 bases. Germline CDR1 GTSNPN, CDR2 SVGIG (reference sequence). The CDR3 DNA follows: TGTGCCTGGAGCGGGCTGGGGGGCTACAATGAGCAGTTCTTC. Translating gives CAWSGLGGYNEQFF.

The J gene is TRBJ1-1, the V gene TRBV6-5; D unresolved. Looked up from germline, CDR1 is MNHEY and CDR2 is SVGAGI. Trimming left V 5 bases short and J 0 bases short, with 10 bases between. CDR3 length: 14 residues. This chain's CDR3 is CASSSPGMNTEAFF. The CDR3 bases are TGTGCCAGCAGTAGTCCCGGCATGAACACTGAAGCTTTCTTT.

In its sample, this clone was seen a few times. This chain joins TRBV5-6 and TRBJ2-5; 9 bases map to TRBD1. The length of the CDR3 is 15 residues. Germline values: CDR1 SGHDT, CDR2 YYEEEE. Trimming at V came to 4 bases and at J to 5 bases, leaving 9 bases not matched to a gene. This CDR3 reads CASSTWDRVPETQYF. The CDR3, as DNA: TGTGCCAGCAGCACGTGGGACAGGGTCCCCGAGACCCAGTACTTC.

The chain is built from TRBV30 and TRBJ2-3; TRBD2 might be the D (5 bases). The CDR3 totals 16 residues. The V end was cut by 2 bases, the J end by 1 base, with 16 bases between. Germline lookup yields CDR1 GTSNPN and CDR2 SVGIG (reference sequence). As DNA, the CDR3 is TGTGCCTGGAGTATGACGCAGAAAGCGGGCACAGATACGCAGTATTTT. Protein sequence: CAWSMTQKAGTDTQYF.

The CDR3 sequence is CASSPDLNRGGNYGYTF. CDR3 coding DNA: TGTGCCAGCAGCCCGGACTTAAACAGGGGAGGGAACTATGGCTACACCTTC. The chain employs TRBV5-4 and TRBJ1-2, with 7 bases fitting TRBD1. J gave up 2 bases and V 4 bases, and 14 bases lay outside the gene matches. This CDR3 is built from 17 residues. Germline values: CDR1 SGHNT, CDR2 YYREEE (reference sequence).

The chain links TRBV11-2 to TRBJ2-1; 7 bases are a match to TRBD2. The germline CDR1 and CDR2 sequences are SGHAT and FQNNGV. V shed 3 bases and J 4 bases; nucleotides not matched to a gene: 6. The CDR3 contains 15 residues. CDR3 loop: CASSFGGGTYNEQFF. In DNA, the CDR3 is TGTGCCAGCAGCTTTGGGGGAGGGACTTACAATGAGCAGTTCTTC.

V and J are TRBV15 and TRBJ1-5; TRBD1 matches 7 bases. The germline CDR1 and CDR2 sequences are LNHNV and YYDKDF (reference sequence). The CDR3 runs to 15 residues. V was clipped by 5 bases and J by 2 bases; unmatched bases: 6. The CDR3 region has the DNA TGTGCCACCAGCCCGGACAGGCGGGGCAATCAGCCCCAGCATTTT. As protein: CATSPDRRGNQPQHF. Supplemented by reference TRBV15 and TRBJ1-5, the full variable domain reads DAMVIQNPRYQVTQFGKPVTLSCSQTLNHNVMYWYQQKSSQAPKLLFHYYDKDFNNEADTPDNFQSRRPNTSFCFLDIRSPGLGDTAMYLCATSPDRRGNQPQHFGDGTRLSIL.

This clone was seen a handful of times. The chain is built from TRBV30 and TRBJ2-7; possibly TRBD1 or TRBD2 for D (5 bases each). With 4 bases removed from V and 9 bases from J, the gap between germline ends came to 16 bases. Germline CDR1 and CDR2: GTSNPN and SVGIG (reference sequence). The CDR3 spans 12 residues. CDR3 sequence (DNA): TGTGCCTGGAATGGGGGATCTAAGGCGCAGTACTTC. Protein product: CAWNGGSKAQYF.

As regards this clone: This sample includes further DNA sequences coding for the same CDR3. The genes are TRBV18 and TRBJ2-1, with D unclear. CDR1 KGHSH and CDR2 LQKENI come from the germline V gene. CDR3 length equals 14 residues. The ends were cut back, 0 bases at V and 2 bases at J, with 5 bases in the middle. CDR3 loop: CASSPPAAYNEQFF. The CDR3 DNA sequence: TGTGCCAGCTCACCACCGGCAGCCTACAATGAGCAGTTCTTC.

The rearrangement joins TRBV29-1 to TRBJ2-4; TRBD2 matches at 8 bases. With V trimmed by 7 bases and J by 3 bases, 8 bases remained unmatched. CDR1 SQVTM and CDR2 ANQGSEA come from the germline V gene. This CDR3 is built from 14 residues. For the CDR3, the DNA is TGCAGCGCACTAGCGGACGAGGGCAAAAACATTCAGTACTTC. It specifies CSALADEGKNIQYF.

In its sample, this clone was seen once. V usage is TRBV18 and J usage is TRBJ1-3; D is ambiguous. The ends were cut back, 8 bases at V and 0 bases at J, with 11 bases in the middle. This CDR3 contains 14 residues. The V gene's germline CDR1 is KGHSH and CDR2 LQKENI. The CDR3: CASREGSSGNTIYF. CDR3 coding DNA: TGTGCCAGCCGCGAAGGCTCCTCTGGAAACACCATATATTTT.

V and J are TRBV6-1 and TRBJ2-1; the match to TRBD1 covers 12 bases. Germline CDR1 and CDR2: MNHNS and SASEGT. With V trimmed by 7 bases and J by 6 bases, 1 base remained unmatched. The CDR3 contains 13 residues. Here the CDR3 reads CASKGQGANEQFF. The CDR3 DNA sequence: TGTGCCAGCAAGGGACAGGGGGCCAATGAGCAGTTCTTC.

V is TRBV19 and J is TRBJ1-1, with D perhaps TRBD1 (5 bases). Trimming removed 7 bases from V and 4 bases from J, with 16 bases in between. The CDR3 length is 14 residues. Germline loops: CDR1 LNHDA, CDR2 SQIVND (reference sequence). The CDR3 reads CASIWRGLITEAFF. Here the CDR3 DNA reads TGTGCCAGTATTTGGAGGGGTCTTATCACTGAAGCTTTCTTT.

The chain is built from TRBV5-1 and TRBJ2-2; the D gene is possibly TRBD1 (6 bases). V dropped 7 bases and J dropped 0 bases, with 16 bases sitting between them. This CDR3 has 16 residues. CDR1 is SGHRS and CDR2 is YFSETQ in the germline V gene. The CDR3 DNA sequence: TGCGCCAGCCGAGAACAGGGCCTTTCGAACACCGGGGAGCTGTTTTTT. This codes for CASREQGLSNTGELFF.

The chain links TRBV7-2 to TRBJ2-4, with TRBD2 matching 11 bases. Germline CDR1 SGHTA, CDR2 FQGNSA. V trimming: 7 bases; J trimming: 4 bases; junction bases outside the gene matches: 6. The CDR3 runs 15 residues. CDR3 DNA: TGTGCCAGCACCCTAGCGGGAGGTTATAAAAACATTCAGTACTTC. Its protein product is CASTLAGGYKNIQYF. Filled out from reference TRBV7-2 and TRBJ2-4, the complete variable domain reads GAGVSQSPSNKVTEKGKDVELRCDPISGHTALYWYRQSLGQGLEFLIYFQGNSAPDKSGLPSDRFSAERTGGSVSTLTIQRTQQEDSAVYLCASTLAGGYKNIQYFGAGTRLSVL.